This is a list of T cell receptor beta chains from one sample in a study of T-cell memory formation after mild COVID-19. MiXCR, applied by TCRdb to the 5' RACE reads, yields one record per CDR3 protein. This table holds 85,000 to 130,000 distinct CDR3 sequences, 17% found once. Sample: PBMCs or a T cell subset sorted from them (not recorded which). These TCRs come from an adult woman who had mild COVID-19 (a few samples of this study predate the infection). Cell type and time point are not known. Each CDR3 is given with its conserved first and last residue. A D gene is named only where the DNA matches it firmly. Only part of the rows carry a size: once, few, many, or a class if the clone is expanded.

>TRBJ1-1|-|many|TRBV5-1
TGCGCCAGCAGCTATAAAGAGGTGGTCAACACTGAAGCTTTCTTT
CASSYKEVVNTEAFF
>TRBJ1-2|-|-|TRBV7-9
TGTGCCGGAGATGATATGGGCTCGGGAAGCTATGGCTACACCTTC
CAGDDMGSGSYGYTF
>TRBJ2-1|TRBD2|-|TRBV9
TGTGCCAGCAGCGTCCAAGCGGGGGGGCCGGATGAGCAGTTCTTC
CASSVQAGGPDEQFF
>TRBJ2-2|-|few|TRBV6-5
TGTGCCAGCCGATACACCGGGGAGCTGTTTTTT
CASRYTGELFF
>TRBJ2-1|-|few|TRBV13
TGTGCCAGCAGCTTAGCGGGAGTTCGGGACAATGAGCAGTTCTTC
CASSLAGVRDNEQFF
>TRBJ2-7|-|-|TRBV9
TGTGCCAGCAGCGCCCAGACAGATACCTACGAGCAGTACTTC
CASSAQTDTYEQYF
>TRBJ2-2|TRBD1|few|TRBV12-3/TRBV12-4
TGTGCCAGCAGTCTGGACAGGGTGAACACCGGGGAGCTGTTTTTT
CASSLDRVNTGELFF
>TRBJ2-1|-|-|TRBV9
TGTGCCAGCAGCTACGGCAGTGACAGACCCTACAATGAGCAGTTCTTC
CASSYGSDRPYNEQFF
>TRBJ2-5|-|-|TRBV7-9
TGTGCCAGCAAAGGGGTTCGGGAGACCCAGTACTTC
CASKGVRETQYF
>TRBJ2-5|-|-|TRBV27
TGTGCCAGCAGAACCGTGGGGGGAGAGGAGACCCAGTACTTC
CASRTVGGEETQYF
>TRBJ1-2|-|few|TRBV4-1
TGCGCCAGCAGCCCTTCACAGTTGAACTATGGCTACACCTTC
CASSPSQLNYGYTF
>TRBJ2-7|-|-|TRBV30
TGTGCCTGGAGTGTTGGATCGACTGCCTCAGGGGACGAGCAGTACTTC
CAWSVGSTASGDEQYF
>TRBJ2-5|-|-|TRBV7-9
TGTGCCAGCAGCCTAGGCGGCCTGGGGGAGACCCAGTACTTC
CASSLGGLGETQYF
>TRBJ2-7|-|-|TRBV10-3
TGTGCCATCAGTGATTCGAACAAAGGGGCCGAGCAGTACTTC
CAISDSNKGAEQYF
>TRBJ2-1|-|-|TRBV12-3/TRBV12-4
TGTGCCAGCAGTTTAGATTCCCCGATGAGCTCCTACAATGAGCAGTTCTTC
CASSLDSPMSSYNEQFF
>TRBJ2-1|-|-|TRBV24-1
TGTGCCACCAGTAAACGGACAGTAGGCAATGAGCAGTTCTTC
CATSKRTVGNEQFF
>TRBJ1-5|-|-|TRBV19
TGTGCCAGTAGTTCCCGCGTGGGTATCCAGCCCCAGCATTTT
CASSSRVGIQPQHF
>TRBJ2-7|-|-|TRBV7-9
TGTGCCAGCAGCCCGGACCTCAACTACGAGCAGTACTTC
CASSPDLNYEQYF
>TRBJ2-1|TRBD2|-|TRBV7-6
TGTGCCAGCAGCTTGCCGGGACTAGCGGGAGGGGTTAACAATGAGCAGTTCTTC
CASSLPGLAGGVNNEQFF
>TRBJ2-1|-|-|TRBV6-2/TRBV6-3
TGTGCCAGCAGTTACTCTAAGTTCTTC
CASSYSKFF
>TRBJ1-2|-|-|TRBV4-1
TGCGCCAGCAGCCAAGAAGTTCAGTACAGCTATGGCTACACCTTC
CASSQEVQYSYGYTF
>TRBJ1-1|-|few|TRBV19
TGTGCCACATCTGGGACTTCGGGAACTGAAGCTTTCTTT
CATSGTSGTEAFF
>TRBJ2-7|-|-|TRBV28
TGTGCCAGCAGTTCCGGGCAGGCCACCTACGAGCAGTACTTC
CASSSGQATYEQYF
>TRBJ2-7|-|few|TRBV12-3/TRBV12-4
TGTGCCAGCAGTTCCGTGGGGGCAGGGTGGGACGAGCAGTACTTC
CASSSVGAGWDEQYF
>TRBJ2-3|TRBD2|-|TRBV11-2
TGTGCCAGCAGCTCAAGAACAGGGACTAGCGGTCGCACAGATACGCAGTATTTT
CASSSRTGTSGRTDTQYF
>TRBJ2-5|TRBD2|-|TRBV24-1
TGTGCCACCAGTGATTTATCCCTAGCGGGCCAAGAGACCCAGTACTTC
CATSDLSLAGQETQYF
>TRBJ1-2|-|-|TRBV7-9
TGTGCCAGCAGCTTAGACGGAGGGATGGTGGGGTGCACCTTC
CASSLDGGMVGCTF
>TRBJ2-1|TRBD2|few|TRBV6-2/TRBV6-3
TGTGCCAGCAGTTACTCGACTAGCGGGAGCTCCTACAATGAGCAGTTCTTC
CASSYSTSGSSYNEQFF
>TRBJ2-3|TRBD2|-|TRBV9
TGTGCCAGCAGCGTAAGCGGGAGAGGAACAGATACGCAGTATTTT
CASSVSGRGTDTQYF
>TRBJ2-7|-|many|TRBV7-8
TGTGCCAGCAGCTTAGGGGCGTACGAGCAGTACTTC
CASSLGAYEQYF
>TRBJ1-2|-|few|TRBV4-1
TGCGCCAGCAGCCAAGACAGTCTCTATGGCTACACCTTC
CASSQDSLYGYTF
>TRBJ1-4|-|few|TRBV9
TGTGCCAGCAGCGTAGACCCGGGAGGGACTAATGAAAAACTGTTTTTT
CASSVDPGGTNEKLFF
>TRBJ2-1|-|-|TRBV4-3
TGCGCCAGCAGCCAAGGGACGGCGCAGTTCTTC
CASSQGTAQFF
>TRBJ2-2|-|-|TRBV2
TGTGCCAGCAGTGAACTAGGCCGGGCAACCGGGGAGCTGTTTTTT
CASSELGRATGELFF
>TRBJ2-3|TRBD2|-|TRBV24-1
TGTGCCACCAGTGAGGGTTCAACGGGAGGGCGACAAGATACGCAGTATTTT
CATSEGSTGGRQDTQYF
>TRBJ1-1|-|-|TRBV7-9
TGTGCCAGCAGCTCAGGGGCCTCCATGAACACTGAAGCTTTCTTT
CASSSGASMNTEAFF
>TRBJ1-6|-|few|TRBV5-1
TGCGCCAGCAGCTTGTACGGCGGGAGCTCCTATAATTCACCCCTCCACTTT
CASSLYGGSSYNSPLHF
>TRBJ2-2|-|-|TRBV4-1
TGCGCCAGCAGCCAAGCTGACAACACCGGGGAGCTGTTTTTT
CASSQADNTGELFF
>TRBJ2-5|TRBD1|few|TRBV7-9
TGTGCCAGCAGCCCAACTGGGAACGCTGACGCGAAACAGGGGGTCGAAGAGACCCAGTACTTC
CASSPTGNADAKQGVEETQYF
>TRBJ2-7|-|few|TRBV12-3/TRBV12-4
TGTGCCAGCAGCTCCAACGGAGGCAACGAGCAGTACTTC
CASSSNGGNEQYF
>TRBJ2-2|-|few|TRBV5-6
TGTGCCAGCATCCGCGCCGGTGGCGGGGAGCTGTTTTTT
CASIRAGGGELFF
>TRBJ2-1|-|-|TRBV7-2
TGTGCCAGCAGCCAGGGGGGGCCCTGGGCCTTTGAGCAGTTCTTC
CASSQGGPWAFEQFF
>TRBJ2-2|TRBD1|few|TRBV4-3
TGCGCCAGCAGCGGTATCGGACAGGGGCCAACCGGGGAGCTGTTTTTT
CASSGIGQGPTGELFF
>TRBJ2-3|-|few|TRBV7-6
TGTGCCAGCAGCTTATCGGCGGGACGCACAGATACGCAGTATTTT
CASSLSAGRTDTQYF
>TRBJ1-3|-|few|TRBV12-3/TRBV12-4
TGTGCCAGCAGTTTAAAGGTCAGCCGGAGAAGAAACACCATATATTTT
CASSLKVSRRRNTIYF
>TRBJ2-5|-|few|TRBV2
TGTGCCAGCAGTGGGGGAAGTTACGGGCAAGAGACCCAGTACTTC
CASSGGSYGQETQYF
>TRBJ2-1|TRBD2|-|TRBV20-1
TGCAGTGCATGGACTAGCGGGAGGGTAAACAATGAGCAGTTCTTC
CSAWTSGRVNNEQFF
>TRBJ2-3|-|few|TRBV28
TGTGCCAGCAGTCCCCCCGAGGTCAGGCCAACGGAGGATACGCAGTATTTT
CASSPPEVRPTEDTQYF
>TRBJ2-1|TRBD2|few|TRBV20-1
TGCAGTGCTAGACGACTAGCGGGAGCCAATGAGCAGTTCTTC
CSARRLAGANEQFF
>TRBJ2-5|-|few|TRBV5-1
TGCGCCAGCAGCTTGGCCGGCGGGGGCCTCAGCCAAGAGACCCAGTACTTC
CASSLAGGGLSQETQYF
>TRBJ2-7|-|-|TRBV20-1
TGCAGTGCTAGGAGGGACTCGCCTTCCTACGAGCAGTACTTC
CSARRDSPSYEQYF
>TRBJ2-2|TRBD1|few|TRBV24-1
TGTGCCACCAGTACCTATCGGACAGGGAACACCGGGGAGCTGTTTTTT
CATSTYRTGNTGELFF
>TRBJ2-7|TRBD1|-|TRBV5-1
TGCGCCAGCAGCCAACAGGCGGGACAGGGGGCCTACGAGCAGTACTTC
CASSQQAGQGAYEQYF
>TRBJ1-1|-|few|TRBV20-1
TGCAGTGCCACCACAGAGAACACTGAAGCTTTCTTT
CSATTENTEAFF